This TCR beta chain was observed in a study of cytomegalovirus exposure and HLA in healthy donors. Overall study results and limits: The study dropped some indistinguishable V segments, TRBV6-2 and TRBV6-3 among them. V- and J-gene trimming in TCR beta was tied to a missense DCLRE1C variant by an analysis performed later.

This CDR3 comprises 14 residues. In germline, CDR1 is SGHNT, CDR2 YYREEE (reference sequence). The ends lost 0 bases at V and 3 bases at J; junction bases unmatched: 2. PCR employed 60 Vbeta and 13 Jbeta primers. TCRdb keeps only in-frame clones here, not all; method: immunoSEQ multiplex PCR. The sample carries over 150,000 clones, 77% recorded once. As to this clone: Its target is unknown.

This clonotype was obtained from a man aged 30-40 years in good health and CMV-seropositive. The V gene is TRBV5-4, the J gene TRBJ2-5, with 7 positions matching TRBD1. The sequencing input was PBMCs. The CDR3 DNA reads as TGTGCCAGCAGCTTGGGTCAGGGGGAAGAGACCCAGTACTTC. Translation gives CASSLGQGEETQYF.